This TCR beta chain comes out of a study of blood T cell repertoires in COVID-19. Germline CDR1 is SGHRS and CDR2 is YFSETQ. V was clipped by 3 bases and J by 3 bases; unmatched bases: 5. The CDR3 sequence is 15 residues long. Measured with immunoSEQ multiplex PCR; TCRdb has only the in-frame clones, and not every one. In the table there are approximately 70,000 clones, approximately 89% of which are singletons. This TCR was sampled from a woman aged 60-75 years with active COVID-19. The sample taken for sequencing was peripheral blood. The chain joins TRBV5-1 to TRBJ2-1; 8 bases align to TRBD2. In nucleotides, the CDR3 is TGCGCCAGCAGCTACGGACTAGCTGGCTACAATGAGCAGTTCTTC. It codes for CASSYGLAGYNEQFF.